This TCR beta chain was retrieved from a study of CD8 T cells in Susac syndrome. RNA in amounts of 0.5 to 1 ug was reverse transcribed with random hexamers. TCRdb re-analysed the immunoSEQ multiplex PCR reads in MiXCR, keeping a single row per CDR3 protein. The table has some 120,000 distinct CDR3 sequences, about 93% seen once. The V gene lost 0 bases and the J gene lost 2 bases, with 7 bases spanning the gap. CDR1 ENHRY and CDR2 SYGVKD come from the germline V gene. The CDR3 consists of 14 residues. The chain employs TRBV10-3 and TRBJ1-2; D possibly corresponds to TRBD1 (5 bases). The specimen was CD4+ T cells from PBMCs. This clonotype was obtained from a human donor in good health. CDR3 sequence (DNA): TGTGCCATCAGTGAGTCGACAGAGAACTATGGCTACACCTTC. Translating gives CAISESTENYGYTF.